Below, 3 T cell receptor beta chains from the same sample are listed, as sequenced in a study of shared clonotypes between healthy human individuals. The protocol was immunoSEQ multiplex PCR, while the TCRdb copy is restricted to in-frame clones and leaves out a portion. The sample shows a few hundred thousand clones, over 65% of them seen only once. Material for sequencing was memory CD4+ T cells sorted from blood. Described subset: CD45RA-negative fraction. Every receptor here comes from a young man in good health.

This chain connects TRBV9 to TRBJ2-5, with D unclear. Germline CDR1 is SGDLS and CDR2 is YYNGEE. This CDR3 has 14 residues. V lost 0 bases, J lost 5 bases, and 11 bases lay in between. This CDR3 is CASSVGLTVETQYF. The CDR3 bases are TGTGCCAGCAGCGTAGGTCTTACGGTCGAGACCCAGTACTTC.

The chain recombines TRBV19 with TRBJ2-7, with D perhaps matching TRBD1 or TRBD2 (6 bases each). The germline V and J ends were trimmed by 3 bases and 3 bases, with 15 bases remaining between them. The CDR3 length is 15 residues. Germline V CDR1 and CDR2: LNHDA, SQIVND (reference sequence). The CDR3 protein is CASSITGSGDYEQYF. CDR3 bases: TGTGCCAGTAGTATTACAGGGTCGGGGGACTACGAGCAGTACTTC.

The CDR3 nucleotides read TGTGCCAGCAGTTCCAGGACAGGGGGCGCTGGAAACACCATATATTTT. Translated, it gives CASSSRTGGAGNTIYF. V and J are TRBV28 and TRBJ1-3, with 11 positions matching TRBD1. V was pared by 4 bases and J by 2 bases, with 4 bases of the junction left unmatched. Germline V lookup: CDR1 MDHEN, CDR2 SYDVKM. The CDR3 has 16 residues.